One and the same sample provided the 14 T cell receptor beta chains below, sequenced in a study of blood T cell repertoires in COVID-19. Assay used: immunoSEQ multiplex PCR; TCRdb lists only in-frame clones, some missing. The sample lists roughly 100,000 clones, 90% to 95% seen once, with approximately 6% in the top ten. The specimen was peripheral blood. Receptors were obtained from a human donor in a cohort sampled during active COVID-19.

The CDR3 sequence is CASSFSSGRVYEQFF. In nucleotides, the CDR3 is TGTGCCAGCAGTTTTTCTAGCGGGAGAGTCTATGAGCAGTTCTTC. This chain joins TRBV28 and TRBJ2-1, with 10 bases lining up with TRBD2. The junction had 7 bases not matched to a gene; V was cut back by 3 bases and J by 8 bases. The CDR3 loop spans 15 amino acids. The germline CDR1 and CDR2 sequences are MDHEN and SYDVKM.

The chain has TRBV19 and TRBJ2-7, with 8 bases that match TRBD1. Looked up from germline, CDR1 is LNHDA and CDR2 is SQIVND (reference sequence). The CDR3 has 16 amino acids. Germline trimming cut 4 bases from V and 5 bases from J; bases unmatched to any gene: 13. The CDR3, as DNA: TGTGCCAGTAGTACCATGGGCACGACAGGGGTCAACGAGCAGTACTTC. Its protein is CASSTMGTTGVNEQYF.

This clone showed up just once. The J gene is TRBJ2-7, the V gene TRBV18, with D possibly being TRBD2 (7 bases). The length of the CDR3 is 16 residues. CDR1 and CDR2 from the germline V gene are KGHSH and LQKENI. V lost 6 bases and J lost 0, with 18 bases in between. The CDR3 loop is CASSQREGGLSYEQYF. CDR3 coding DNA: TGTGCCAGCTCCCAAAGGGAGGGGGGTCTCTCCTACGAGCAGTACTTC.

The chain recombines TRBV6-6 with TRBJ2-1, with a possible D match to TRBD2 (7 bases). The CDR3 loop spans 15 amino acids. The V end was cut by 2 bases, the J end by 3 bases, with 11 bases between. Per germline, CDR1 MNHNY and CDR2 SVGAGI (reference sequence). The CDR3 loop reads CASSYRGALYNEQFF. The CDR3 DNA sequence: TGTGCCAGCAGTTACCGGGGGGCCCTCTACAATGAGCAGTTCTTC.

The gene calls are TRBV13 and TRBJ1-1; D is uncertain. Trimming left V 5 bases short and J 1 base short, with 8 bases between. Germline CDR1 and CDR2: PRHDT and FYEKMQ (reference sequence). The CDR3 has 13 residues. CDR3 region: CASSREQNTEAFF. CDR3 DNA: TGTGCCAGCAGCCGGGAGCAGAACACTGAAGCTTTCTTT.

This clone was detected once. The chain links TRBV6-5 to TRBJ1-1, with unresolved D. Trimming took off 4 bases at V and 2 bases at J, with 17 bases between the two ends. The CDR3 sequence is 16 residues long. Germline V gives CDR1 MNHEY, CDR2 SVGAGI. CDR3 coding DNA: TGTGCCAGCAGTTTGTCCGGGAGTCTTCGAAACACTGAAGCTTTCTTT. This gives the protein CASSLSGSLRNTEAFF.

The chain is built from TRBV3-1 (or the pseudogene TRBV3-2) and TRBJ2-7; TRBD1 agrees at 12 bases. Germline loops: CDR1 LGHDT, CDR2 YNNKEL (reference sequence). The CDR3 has 15 amino acids. V was pared by 3 bases and J by 7 bases, with 7 bases of the junction left unmatched. The DNA for the CDR3 is TGTGCCAGCAGCCAGCGAGGGACAGGGGGCGGTGAGCAGTACTTC. Protein sequence: CASSQRGTGGGEQYF.

V gene TRBV7-6 combines with J gene TRBJ2-3; 8 positions match TRBD1. The V gene's germline CDR1 is SGHVS and CDR2 FNYEAQ. The CDR3 sequence is 15 residues long. V lost 5 bases, J lost 2 bases, and 6 bases stayed unmatched. In DNA, the CDR3 is TGTGCCAGCAGCCCCAGGACAGGGATCACAGATACGCAGTATTTT. Translating gives CASSPRTGITDTQYF.

J is TRBJ1-1 and V is TRBV19; 8 positions match TRBD1. J gave up 4 bases and V 0 bases, and 1 base lay outside the gene matches. Germline CDR1 and CDR2: LNHDA and SQIVND (reference sequence). The length of the CDR3 is 14 residues. The CDR3 sequence is CASSIDTGGTEAFF. The CDR3 bases are TGTGCCAGTAGTATAGATACAGGGGGCACTGAAGCTTTCTTT.

V and J are TRBV11-2 and TRBJ1-1, with no clear D. Germline V gene lookup returns CDR1 SGHAT and CDR2 FQNNGV. This CDR3 is 13 amino acids long. V lost 2 bases, J lost 2 bases, and 6 bases lay in between. The CDR3 loop is CASSLTGNTEAFF. Written as DNA, the CDR3 is TGTGCCAGCAGCTTAACGGGAAACACTGAAGCTTTCTTT. Full variable domain (remainder filled in from reference TRBV11-2 and TRBJ1-1): EAGVAQSPRYKIIEKRQSVAFWCNPISGHATLYWYQQILGQGPKLLIQFQNNGVVDDSQLPKDRFSAERLKGVDSTLKIQPAKLEDSAVYLCASSLTGNTEAFFGQGTRLTVV.

The chain couples TRBV27 to TRBJ2-5; 15 bases match TRBD2. The CDR3 loop spans 16 amino acids. V shed 5 bases and J 4 bases; nucleotides not matched to a gene: 5. Germline V lookup: CDR1 MNHEY, CDR2 SMNVEV (reference sequence). The CDR3 here is CASSPRTSGRVETQYF. In DNA form, the CDR3 reads TGTGCCAGCAGTCCCCGGACTAGCGGGAGGGTAGAGACCCAGTACTTC.

The chain employs TRBV29-1 and TRBJ2-5; 10 bases agree with TRBD2. The V gene's germline CDR1 is SQVTM and CDR2 ANQGSEA. Trimming at V came to 4 bases and at J to 4 bases, leaving 12 bases not matched to a gene. The CDR3 spans 16 residues. Written as DNA, the CDR3 is TGCAGCGTTGTAGGCTCAGGACTAGCGGAGGCAGAGACCCAGTACTTC. Translation gives CSVVGSGLAEAETQYF.

This chain joins TRBV6-5 and TRBJ1-2; D not resolved. Germline V lookup: CDR1 MNHEY, CDR2 SVGAGI. The CDR3 length is 13 residues. V lost 10 bases to trimming and J lost 3 bases, with 15 bases between them. The CDR3 DNA follows: TGTGCCACAAAACGAGCCTCGGACTATGGCTACACCTTC. Amino acid sequence: CATKRASDYGYTF.

This clone was found a few times. This chain connects TRBV6-4 to TRBJ2-2, with 10 bases lining up with TRBD1. CDR3 length: 14 amino acids. J gave up 6 bases and V 2 bases, and 0 bases lay outside the gene matches. Germline-derived CDR1 and CDR2 are MRHNA and SNTAGT. In nucleotides, the CDR3 is TGTGCCAGCAGTGACGGACAGGGGGCCGGGGAGCTGTTTTTT. Protein sequence: CASSDGQGAGELFF.